These 5 T cell receptor beta chains were sequenced from one sample in a study of OX40 agonist ivuxolimab in advanced cancers. TCRdb's table, derived via immunoSEQ multiplex PCR, lists solely in-frame clones and lacks some. This sample has tens of thousands of clones; over 80% occur once, and the top ten carry about 0.52%. The specimen was CD4+ or CD8+ T cells sorted from blood, collected in a trial of the OX40 agonist ivuxolimab. The origin of the receptors is an adult with an advanced solid tumor such as melanoma, head and neck, liver or kidney cancer.

The chain has TRBV5-3 and TRBJ1-2, with D maybe TRBD1 (5 bases). TRBV5-3 is sorted into the ORF group, with uncertain function. Trimming removed 1 base at V and 8 bases at J, with 15 bases between. The CDR3 is 14 amino acids. The CDR3 region has the DNA TGTGCCAGAAGCTTGTCCCAGGGTTGTATGGGCTACACCTTC. Its translation: CARSLSQGCMGYTF.

The chain is built from TRBV28 and TRBJ2-7, with 9 bases matching TRBD1. In germline, CDR1 is MDHEN, CDR2 SYDVKM. Trimming took 5 bases from V and 5 from J; bases not matched to a gene: 10. The CDR3 totals 15 residues. The CDR3 region has the DNA TGTGCCAGCAGTGTTACCGGGACAGGGACCCACGAGCAGTACTTC. The encoded protein is CASSVTGTGTHEQYF.

The chain couples TRBV20-1 to TRBJ1-3, with D unclear. V shed 6 bases and J shed 0 bases, with 3 bases lying between them. CDR1 DFQATT and CDR2 SNEGSKA come from the germline V gene (reference sequence). This CDR3 spans 11 amino acids. CDR3 loop: CSAHSGNTIYF. In nucleotides, the CDR3 is TGCAGTGCCCACTCTGGAAACACCATATATTTT.

The chain combines TRBV6-6 with TRBJ2-3, with 7 bases aligning to TRBD1. The CDR3 length is 15 residues. Germline V gene data show CDR1 as MNHNY and CDR2 as SVGAGI (reference sequence). The junction had 6 bases not matched to a gene; V was cut back by 5 bases and J by 1 base. Here the CDR3 reads CASSRNRGGTDTQYF. The DNA for the CDR3 is TGTGCCAGCAGTCGGAACAGGGGCGGCACAGATACGCAGTATTTT.

V gene TRBV30 combines with J gene TRBJ1-4, with TRBD1 identical over 7 bases. Germline V gene data show CDR1 as GTSNPN and CDR2 as SVGIG (reference sequence). Trimming took 1 base from V and 4 from J; bases not matched to a gene: 9. The CDR3 contains 16 residues. Here the CDR3 DNA reads TGTGCCTGGAGTGAGATTCACAGGGGACATAATGAAAAACTGTTTTTT. Amino acid sequence: CAWSEIHRGHNEKLFF.